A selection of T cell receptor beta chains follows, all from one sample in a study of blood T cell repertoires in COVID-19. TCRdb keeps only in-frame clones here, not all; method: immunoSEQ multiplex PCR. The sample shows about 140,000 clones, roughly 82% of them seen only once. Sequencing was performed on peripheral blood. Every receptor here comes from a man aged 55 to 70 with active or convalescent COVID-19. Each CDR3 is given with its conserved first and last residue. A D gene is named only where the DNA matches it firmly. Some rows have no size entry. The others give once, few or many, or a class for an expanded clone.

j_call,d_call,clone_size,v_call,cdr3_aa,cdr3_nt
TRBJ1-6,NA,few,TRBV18,CASSPRSGQDSPLHF,TGTGCCAGCTCACCAAGGTCAGGGCAAGATTCACCCCTCCACTTT
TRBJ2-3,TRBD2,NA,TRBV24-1,CATSGQRDTDTQYF,TGTGCCACCAGTGGACAGCGGGACACAGATACGCAGTATTTT
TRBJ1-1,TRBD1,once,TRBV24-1,CATSEDRGQAFF,TGTGCCACCAGTGAAGACAGGGGGCAAGCTTTCTTT
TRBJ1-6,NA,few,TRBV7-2,CASSLSGGSYNSPLHF,TGTGCCAGCAGCCTCTCGGGGGGGTCCTATAATTCACCCCTCCACTTT
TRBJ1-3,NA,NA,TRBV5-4,CASRPWGGSGNTIYF,TGTGCCAGCAGACCCTGGGGAGGCTCTGGAAACACCATATATTTT
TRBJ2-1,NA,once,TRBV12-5,CASGGPGVNEQFF,TGTGCTAGTGGCGGACCCGGGGTCAATGAGCAGTTCTTC
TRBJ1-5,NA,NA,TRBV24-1,CATSDPREGNQPQHF,TGTGCCACCAGTGACCCCAGGGAGGGGAATCAGCCCCAGCATTTT
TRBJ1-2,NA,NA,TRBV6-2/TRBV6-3,CASSSDSYFNYGYTF,TGTGCCAGCAGCAGTGACAGCTATTTTAACTATGGCTACACCTTC
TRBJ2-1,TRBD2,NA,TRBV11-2,CASSHIIPMWREGWNEQFF,TGTGCCAGCAGCCATATTATCCCCATGTGGCGGGAGGGCTGGAATGAGCAGTTCTTC
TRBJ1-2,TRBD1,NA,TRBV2,CASRYDRAYGYTF,TGTGCCAGCAGGTATGACAGGGCCTATGGCTACACCTTC
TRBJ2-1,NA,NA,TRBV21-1,CASSKLDEGDEQFF,TGTGCCAGCAGCAAATTAGATGAGGGGGATGAGCAGTTCTTC
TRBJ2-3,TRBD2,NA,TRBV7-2,CASSGRTSGGADTQYF,TGTGCCAGCAGCGGGAGGACTAGCGGGGGTGCAGATACGCAGTATTTT
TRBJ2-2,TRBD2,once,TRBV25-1,CASSDLAGGDTGELFF,TGTGCCAGCAGTGATCTAGCGGGAGGTGACACCGGGGAGCTGTTTTTT
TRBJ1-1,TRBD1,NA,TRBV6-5,CATHRGRVTEAFF,TGTGCCACTCACAGGGGGCGGGTCACTGAAGCTTTCTTT
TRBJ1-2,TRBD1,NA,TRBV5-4,CASSPGTGLSGYTF,TGTGCCAGCAGCCCCGGGACAGGGCTCAGTGGCTACACCTTC
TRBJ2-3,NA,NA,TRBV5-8,CASSLAIAASTDTQYF,TGTGCCAGCAGCTTGGCGATAGCGGCTAGCACAGATACGCAGTATTTT
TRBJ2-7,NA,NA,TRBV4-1,CASSPQQELYEQYF,TGCGCCAGCAGCCCCCAACAGGAGCTCTACGAGCAGTACTTC
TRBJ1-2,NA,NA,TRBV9,CASSETGGSNYGYTF,TGTGCCAGCAGCGAGACAGGAGGCTCTAACTATGGCTACACCTTC
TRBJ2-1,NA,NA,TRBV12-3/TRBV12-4,CASSFGIYKFF,TGTGCCAGCAGTTTCGGGATTTATAAGTTCTTC
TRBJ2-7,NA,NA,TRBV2,CASLLTYEQYF,TGTGCCAGCCTTCTAACCTACGAGCAGTACTTC
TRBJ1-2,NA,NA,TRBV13,CASSLGPNRDYGYTF,TGTGCCAGCAGCTTAGGTCCCAACAGGGACTATGGCTACACCTTC
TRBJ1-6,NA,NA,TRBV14,CASSQDREASSYNSPLHF,TGTGCCAGCAGCCAAGATCGGGAGGCAAGCTCCTATAATTCACCCCTCCACTTT
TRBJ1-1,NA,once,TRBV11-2,CASSLEFRGNTEAFF,TGTGCCAGCAGCTTAGAGTTCCGCGGGAACACTGAAGCTTTCTTT
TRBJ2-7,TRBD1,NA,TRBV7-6,CASSLLYRGLNEQYF,TGTGCCAGCAGCTTACTATACAGGGGGCTGAACGAGCAGTACTTC
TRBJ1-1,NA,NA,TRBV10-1,CASRGQQNTEAFF,TGCGCCAGCAGAGGACAGCAGAACACTGAAGCTTTCTTT
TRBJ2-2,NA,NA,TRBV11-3,CASSWTGMNTGELFF,TGTGCCAGCAGCTGGACGGGGATGAACACCGGGGAGCTGTTTTTT
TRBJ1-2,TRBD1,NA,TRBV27,CASSLRGMGQDYGYTF,TGTGCCAGCAGCCTAAGGGGTATGGGACAGGATTATGGCTACACCTTC
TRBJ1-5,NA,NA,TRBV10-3,CAISQGLGNQPQHF,TGTGCCATCAGCCAGGGCCTGGGAAATCAGCCCCAGCATTTT
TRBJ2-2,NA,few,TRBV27,CASTLQGGTGELFF,TGTGCCAGCACCCTTCAGGGTGGGACCGGGGAGCTGTTTTTT
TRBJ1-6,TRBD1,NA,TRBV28,CASSLEYRGNSPLHF,TGTGCCAGCAGTTTAGAATACAGGGGTAATTCACCCCTCCACTTT
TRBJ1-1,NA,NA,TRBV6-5,CASRPGRRINTEAFF,TGTGCCAGCAGACCCGGACGGAGGATTAACACTGAAGCTTTCTTT
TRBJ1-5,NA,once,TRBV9,CASSLEGSGNQPQHF,TGTGCCAGCAGCCTCGAAGGGTCAGGGAATCAGCCCCAGCATTTT
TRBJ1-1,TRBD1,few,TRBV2,CASSNRQGVNTEAFF,TGTGCCAGCAGTAATCGACAGGGGGTGAACACTGAAGCTTTCTTT
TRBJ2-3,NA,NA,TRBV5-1,CASSFATDTQYF,TGCGCCAGCAGCTTTGCGACAGATACGCAGTATTTT
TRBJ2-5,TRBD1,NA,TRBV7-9,CASSPPGTGKETQYF,TGTGCCAGCAGCCCTCCCGGGACAGGGAAAGAGACCCAGTACTTC
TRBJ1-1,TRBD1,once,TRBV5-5,CASSSDRGPSPMNTEAFF,TGTGCCAGCAGCTCGGACAGGGGGCCCTCCCCCATGAACACTGAAGCTTTCTTT
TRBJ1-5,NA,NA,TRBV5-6,CASSPGWHSNQPQHF,TGTGCCAGCAGCCCGGGGTGGCATAGCAATCAGCCCCAGCATTTT
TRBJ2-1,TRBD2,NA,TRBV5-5,CASSSLAGGLSYNEQFF,TGTGCCAGCAGCTCACTAGCGGGGGGTCTATCCTACAATGAGCAGTTCTTC
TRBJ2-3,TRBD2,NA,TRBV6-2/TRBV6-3,CASSHPGLAGSSDTQYF,TGTGCCAGCAGCCATCCCGGACTAGCGGGGTCGTCAGATACGCAGTATTTT
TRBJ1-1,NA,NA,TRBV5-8,CASSRGQTLMNTEAFF,TGTGCCAGCAGCAGGGGACAAACACTCATGAACACTGAAGCTTTCTTT
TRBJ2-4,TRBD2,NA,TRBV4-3,CASSQEGLAGGRDIQYF,TGCGCCAGCAGCCAAGAGGGACTAGCGGGGGGGCGGGACATTCAGTACTTC
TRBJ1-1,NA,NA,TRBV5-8,CASSSGTRGDTEAFF,TGTGCCAGCAGCTCCGGGACAAGAGGAGACACTGAAGCTTTCTTT
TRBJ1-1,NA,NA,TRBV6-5,CASSYSPRYTEAFF,TGTGCCAGCAGTTACTCCCCCAGATACACTGAAGCTTTCTTT
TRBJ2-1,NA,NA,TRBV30,CAWSTGFYNEQFF,TGTGCCTGGAGTACAGGGTTCTACAATGAGCAGTTCTTC
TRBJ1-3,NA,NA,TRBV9,CASSAAAGFGNTIYF,TGTGCCAGCAGCGCGGCGGCAGGGTTTGGAAACACCATATATTTT
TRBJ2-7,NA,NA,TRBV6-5,CASSPRQDRYEQYF,TGTGCCAGCAGCCCAAGACAGGACCGATACGAGCAGTACTTC